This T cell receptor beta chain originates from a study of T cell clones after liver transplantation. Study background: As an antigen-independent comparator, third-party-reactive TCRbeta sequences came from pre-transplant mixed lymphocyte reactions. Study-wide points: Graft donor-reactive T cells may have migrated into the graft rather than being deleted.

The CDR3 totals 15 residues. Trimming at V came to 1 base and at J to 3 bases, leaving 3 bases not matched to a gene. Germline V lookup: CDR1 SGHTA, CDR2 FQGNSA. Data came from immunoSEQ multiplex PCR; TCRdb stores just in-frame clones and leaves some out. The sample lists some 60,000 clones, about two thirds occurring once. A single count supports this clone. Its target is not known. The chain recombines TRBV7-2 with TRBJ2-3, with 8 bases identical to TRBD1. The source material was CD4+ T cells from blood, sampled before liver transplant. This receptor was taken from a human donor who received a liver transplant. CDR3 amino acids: CASSLVQGATDTQYF. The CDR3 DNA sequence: TGTGCCAGCAGCTTAGTGCAGGGGGCTACAGATACGCAGTATTTT.